The 7 T cell receptor beta chains below come from one sample, sequenced in a study of blood T cell repertoires in COVID-19. TCRdb's table, derived via immunoSEQ multiplex PCR, lists solely in-frame clones and lacks some. This table holds more than 65,000 clones, around 91% found once. Sequences were obtained from peripheral blood. Receptors originate from a human donor in a cohort sampled during active COVID-19.

This chain uses TRBV6-5 with TRBJ2-5; possible D gene TRBD1, 7 bases. Trimming cost V 10 bases and J 4 bases, with 10 bases left between them. The CDR3 runs 11 residues. CDR1 is MNHEY and CDR2 is SVGAGI in the germline V gene. The CDR3 is CATQGGETQYF. The CDR3 DNA follows: TGTGCCACCCAGGGGGGAGAGACCCAGTACTTC.

The genes are TRBV9 and TRBJ2-7, with 7 bases aligning to TRBD2. Per germline, CDR1 SGDLS and CDR2 YYNGEE. Losses at the gene ends were 2 bases for V and 0 bases for J; bases not matched to a gene: 11. The CDR3 length is 17 residues. CDR3 protein: CASSVDPLADSSYEQYF. DNA of the CDR3: TGTGCCAGCAGCGTGGATCCCCTAGCGGATAGCTCCTACGAGCAGTACTTC.

The chain joins TRBV29-1 to TRBJ1-2, with D possibly TRBD1 on 5 matching bases. V shed 6 bases and J shed 2 bases, with 13 bases lying between them. Germline V CDR1 and CDR2: SQVTM, ANQGSEA. The CDR3 is made up of 13 amino acids. The CDR3 loop is CSVSDSLNYGYTF. CDR3 DNA: TGCAGCGTCTCCGACAGTCTCAACTATGGCTACACCTTC.

This clone was found once. This sequence joins TRBV27 and TRBJ2-7, with D tentatively TRBD2 (5 bases). Germline V gene lookup returns CDR1 MNHEY and CDR2 SMNVEV (reference sequence). There are 15 residues in the CDR3. Trimming left V 7 bases short and J 0 bases short, with 16 bases between. CDR3 sequence reads: CASKPQSGSSYEQYF. CDR3 nucleotides: TGTGCCAGCAAGCCTCAGTCGGGGAGCTCCTACGAGCAGTACTTC.

Concerning this clone itself: Distinct nucleotide sequences in the sample also encode this CDR3. This chain uses TRBV4-1 with TRBJ2-7; 9 bases fit TRBD2. Germline V gene data show CDR1 as MGHRA and CDR2 as YSYEKL. The trim removed 1 base at V and 3 bases at J, leaving 4 bases unmatched. The CDR3 consists of 15 residues. The CDR3 loop reads CASSQGLLAGYEQYF. In nucleotides, the CDR3 is TGCGCCAGCAGCCAAGGGCTACTAGCGGGCTACGAGCAGTACTTC.

The rearrangement joins TRBV29-1 to TRBJ1-5; no firm D call. Germline V lookup: CDR1 SQVTM, CDR2 ANQGSEA. V lost 4 bases, J lost 0 bases, and 10 bases lay in between. This CDR3 region has 14 residues. In DNA, the CDR3 is TGCAGCGTTGGGGCAGGTAATAGCAATCAGCCCCAGCATTTT. Protein product: CSVGAGNSNQPQHF.

J is TRBJ2-7 and V is TRBV30, with TRBD1 identical over 10 bases. The CDR3 totals 13 residues. Trimming removed 0 bases from V and 5 bases from J; junction bases left unmatched: 1. Germline CDR1 is GTSNPN and CDR2 is SVGIG (reference sequence). DNA for the CDR3: TGTGCCTGGAGTGTGACAGGGGGCAACGAGCAGTACTTC. It codes for CAWSVTGGNEQYF.